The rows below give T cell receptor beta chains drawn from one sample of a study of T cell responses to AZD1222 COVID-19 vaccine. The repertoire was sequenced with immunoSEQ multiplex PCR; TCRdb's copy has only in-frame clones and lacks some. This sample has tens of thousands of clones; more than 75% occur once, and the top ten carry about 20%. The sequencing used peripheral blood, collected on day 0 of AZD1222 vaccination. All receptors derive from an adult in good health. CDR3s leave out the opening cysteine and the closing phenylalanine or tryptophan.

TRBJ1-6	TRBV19	ASTTDSNSNSPLH
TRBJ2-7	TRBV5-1	ASSFRGAYEQY
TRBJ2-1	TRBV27	ASSLEVAGGLRNEQF
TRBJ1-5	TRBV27	ASSSGRPSGPQH
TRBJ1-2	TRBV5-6	ASSGAYYGYT
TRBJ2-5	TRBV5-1	ASSRSSGREETQY
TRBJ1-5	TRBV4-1	ASSQGNRGDQPQH
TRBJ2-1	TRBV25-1	ASSEWVRNNEQF
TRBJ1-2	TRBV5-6	ASSFDQRGYT
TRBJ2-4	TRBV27	ASSPGLKNIQY
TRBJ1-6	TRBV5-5	ASSPTGYELFSPLH
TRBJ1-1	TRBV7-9	ASSLVGIPEAF
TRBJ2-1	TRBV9	ASSVGLSSYNEQF
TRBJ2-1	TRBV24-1	ATSEGQGTGFGQF
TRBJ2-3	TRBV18	ASSPTSGGIADTQY
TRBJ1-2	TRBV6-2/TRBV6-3	ASSYWVQAYGYT
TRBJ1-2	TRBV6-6	ASSYDRTGYT